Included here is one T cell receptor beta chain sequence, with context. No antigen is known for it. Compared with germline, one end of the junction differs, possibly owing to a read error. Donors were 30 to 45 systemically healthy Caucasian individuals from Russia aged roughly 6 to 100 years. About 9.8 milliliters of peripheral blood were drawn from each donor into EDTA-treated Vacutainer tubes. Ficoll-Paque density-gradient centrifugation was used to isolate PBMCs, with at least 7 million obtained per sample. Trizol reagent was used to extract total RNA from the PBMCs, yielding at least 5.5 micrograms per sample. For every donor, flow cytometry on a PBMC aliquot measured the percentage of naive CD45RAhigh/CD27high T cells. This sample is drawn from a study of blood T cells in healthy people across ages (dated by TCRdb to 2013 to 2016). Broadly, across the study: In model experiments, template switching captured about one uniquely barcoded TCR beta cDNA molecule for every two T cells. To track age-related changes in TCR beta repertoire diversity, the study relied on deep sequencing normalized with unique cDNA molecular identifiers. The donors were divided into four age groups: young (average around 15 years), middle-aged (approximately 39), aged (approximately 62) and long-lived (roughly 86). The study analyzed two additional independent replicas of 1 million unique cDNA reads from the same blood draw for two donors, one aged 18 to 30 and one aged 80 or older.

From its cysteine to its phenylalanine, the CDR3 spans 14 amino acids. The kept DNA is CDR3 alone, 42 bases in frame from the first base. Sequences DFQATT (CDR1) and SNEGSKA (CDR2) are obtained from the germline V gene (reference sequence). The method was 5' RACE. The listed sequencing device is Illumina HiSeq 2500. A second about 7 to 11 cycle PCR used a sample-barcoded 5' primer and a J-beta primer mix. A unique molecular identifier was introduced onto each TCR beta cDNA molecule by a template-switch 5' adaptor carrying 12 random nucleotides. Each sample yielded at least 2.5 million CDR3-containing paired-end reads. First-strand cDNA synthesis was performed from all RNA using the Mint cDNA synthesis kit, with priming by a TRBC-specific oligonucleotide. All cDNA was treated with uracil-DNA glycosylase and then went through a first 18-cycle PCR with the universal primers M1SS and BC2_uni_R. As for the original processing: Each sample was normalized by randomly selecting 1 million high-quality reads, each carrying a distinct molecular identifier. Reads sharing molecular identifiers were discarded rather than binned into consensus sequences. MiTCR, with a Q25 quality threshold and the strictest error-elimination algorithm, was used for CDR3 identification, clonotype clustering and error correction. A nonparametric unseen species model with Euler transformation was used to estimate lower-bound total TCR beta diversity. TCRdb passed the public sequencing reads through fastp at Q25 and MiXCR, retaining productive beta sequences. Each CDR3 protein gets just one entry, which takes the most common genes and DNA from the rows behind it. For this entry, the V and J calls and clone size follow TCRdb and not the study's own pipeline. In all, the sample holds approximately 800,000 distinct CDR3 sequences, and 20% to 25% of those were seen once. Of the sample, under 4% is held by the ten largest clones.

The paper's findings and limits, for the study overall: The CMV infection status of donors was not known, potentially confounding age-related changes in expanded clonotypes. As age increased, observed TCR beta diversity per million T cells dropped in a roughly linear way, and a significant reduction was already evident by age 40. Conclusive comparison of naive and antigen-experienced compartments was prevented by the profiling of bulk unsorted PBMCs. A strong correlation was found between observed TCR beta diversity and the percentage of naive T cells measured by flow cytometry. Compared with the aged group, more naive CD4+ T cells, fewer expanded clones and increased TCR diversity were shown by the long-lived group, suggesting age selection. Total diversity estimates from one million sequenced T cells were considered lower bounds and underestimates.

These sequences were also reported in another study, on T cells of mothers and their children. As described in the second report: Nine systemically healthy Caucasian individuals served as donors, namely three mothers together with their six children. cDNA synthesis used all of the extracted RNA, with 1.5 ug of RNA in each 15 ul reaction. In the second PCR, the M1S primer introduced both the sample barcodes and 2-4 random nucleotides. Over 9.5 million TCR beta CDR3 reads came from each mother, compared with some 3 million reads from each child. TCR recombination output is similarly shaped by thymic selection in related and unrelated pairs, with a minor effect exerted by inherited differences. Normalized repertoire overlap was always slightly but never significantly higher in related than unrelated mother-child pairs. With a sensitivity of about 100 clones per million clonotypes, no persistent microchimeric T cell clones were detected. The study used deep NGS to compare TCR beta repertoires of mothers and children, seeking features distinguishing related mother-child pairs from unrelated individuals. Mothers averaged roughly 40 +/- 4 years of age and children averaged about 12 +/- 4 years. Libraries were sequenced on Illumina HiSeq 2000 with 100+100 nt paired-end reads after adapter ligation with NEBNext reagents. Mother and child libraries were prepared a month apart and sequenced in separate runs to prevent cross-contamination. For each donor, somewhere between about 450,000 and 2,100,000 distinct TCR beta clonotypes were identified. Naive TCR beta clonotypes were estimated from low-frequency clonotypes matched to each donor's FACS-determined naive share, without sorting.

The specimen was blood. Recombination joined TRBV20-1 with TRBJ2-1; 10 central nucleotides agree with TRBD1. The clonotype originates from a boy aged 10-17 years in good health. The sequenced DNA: TGCAGTGCTAGCGGGGACAGGGGACACAATGGGCAGTTCTTC. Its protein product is CSASGDRGHNGQFF.